This T cell receptor beta chain was found in a study of vaccination and CD4 T cells after COVID-19. As for the study in general: Controls used CEFX viral epitopes (positive), HIV-1 Nef peptides (negative), or no peptide.

The Oncomine TCR Beta short-read assay was applied to DNA of cultured CD4+ T cells. TCRdb re-derived calls from the PCR reads in MiXCR, one entry per CDR3 protein. The table has around 25,000 distinct CDR3 sequences, roughly 71% seen once; the top ten hold 16%. With regard to this clonotype: No antigen is known for it.

This sample's treatment: roughly 10-day PBMC culture with coronavirus spike peptide pools or control peptides (ViraFEST assay). The material sequenced was CD4+ T cells from blood, cultured in vitro, taken after SARS-CoV-2 vaccination. This clonotype was obtained from a human donor who received a COVID-19 vaccine.

CDR3 residues: CASNAEGSYNSPLHF. The DNA of the CDR3 is TGTGCCAGCAACGCGGAAGGGTCCTATAATTCACCCCTCCACTTT. The V and J genes are TRBV6-1 and TRBJ1-6; D is uncertain. Trimming pared 7 bases from V and 1 base from J, leaving 11 bases between. Germline V gene sequence: CDR1 MNHNS, CDR2 SASEGT. The CDR3 contains 15 residues.